This T cell receptor beta chain was recovered during a study of CD8+ T cells in alopecia areata. V shed 0 bases, J shed 1 base, and the junction held 6 bases outside the gene matches. This CDR3 comprises 16 residues. Per germline, CDR1 SGDLS and CDR2 YYNGEE. As to this clone: Its antigen remains unknown.

Study results and caveats: Among patients, TCR sharing was less clear than in mice, a difference possibly due in part to HLA diversity in the patient population.

Extraction of RNA preceded its reverse transcription into cDNA, which served as the sequencing template. Sequenced by immunoSEQ multiplex PCR; TCRdb stores in-frame clones only, minus some. The sample holds more than 90,000 clones, around 64% seen once. The sequenced material came from CD4+ T cells sorted from blood. The chain recombines TRBV9 with TRBJ2-7; 8 nucleotides match TRBD2. This receptor was taken from a human donor in good health. In DNA form, the CDR3 reads TGTGCCAGCAGCGTAGGAGGTAGCGGGGTGTCCTACGAGCAGTACTTC. It encodes CASSVGGSGVSYEQYF. Full variable domain (missing parts from reference TRBV9 and TRBJ2-7): DSGVTQTPKHLITATGQRVTLRCSPRSGDLSVYWYQQSLDQGLQFLIQYYNGEERAKGNILERFSAQQFPDLHSELNLSSLELGDSALYFCASSVGGSGVSYEQYFGPGTRLTVT.